This entry describes one T cell receptor (beta chain). Its antigen is not known. This sample is drawn from a study of cytomegalovirus exposure and HLA in healthy donors. Study-level background: The 120 or so validation repertoires were produced on the same platform as the roughly 670 repertoires of the first cohort. This was reported in a later analysis. Study results and limitations: The authors listed 164 TCR beta chains as cytomegalovirus-associated. According to reports, the classifier identified cytomegalovirus status with high specificity and sensitivity.

Sequenced by immunoSEQ multiplex PCR; TCRdb stores in-frame clones only, minus some. The sample consists of 130,000 to 150,000 clones, 70% to 90% of them appearing once. There are 16 residues in the CDR3. CDR1 is MDHEN, CDR2 SYDVKM, per germline. V was clipped by 1 base and J by 8 bases; unmatched bases: 11. Sequenced input: PBMCs. V usage is TRBV28 and J usage is TRBJ1-5, with 7 bases fitting TRBD1. This clonotype was sampled from a woman between 18 and 29 years old in good health and CMV-seropositive. CDR3: CASSLFKERGLKPQHF. CDR3 coding DNA: TGTGCCAGCAGTTTATTCAAGGAGAGGGGGCTAAAGCCCCAGCATTTT.